The rows below give T cell receptor beta chains drawn from one sample of a study of CD8 T cells in Susac syndrome. One entry per CDR3 protein, called by TCRdb with MiXCR from the immunoSEQ multiplex PCR reads. Counted here are 300,000 to 350,000 distinct CDR3 sequences, just over 90% occurring once; the ten biggest clones make up roughly 0.059%. What was sequenced was CD4+ T cells from PBMCs. The receptors were sampled from a human donor with multiple sclerosis. CDR3s include the opening cysteine and the closing phenylalanine or tryptophan. D genes are given only for firm matches. Rows may omit the clone size; those that give it use once, few, many or a size class.

clone_size,d_call,j_call,v_call,cdr3_aa,cdr3_nt
-,-,TRBJ1-4,TRBV7-9,CATALTGEKLFF,TGTGCCACCGCTTTGACAGGAGAAAAACTGTTTTTT
-,-,TRBJ2-5,TRBV16,CASSQGSLQETQYF,TGTGCCAGCAGCCAGGGGAGTCTCCAAGAGACCCAGTACTTC
-,TRBD1,TRBJ1-2,TRBV6-1,CASSVTRDSYGYTF,TGTGCCAGCAGTGTTACCCGGGACAGCTATGGCTACACCTTC
-,TRBD1,TRBJ2-7,TRBV6-1,CASSRPGQGQYYEQYF,TGTGCCAGCAGCCGTCCAGGACAGGGACAGTACTACGAGCAGTACTTC
-,TRBD2,TRBJ2-5,TRBV7-2,CASSLGGRRETQYF,TGTGCCAGCAGCTTAGGCGGGAGGAGAGAGACCCAGTACTTC
-,TRBD2,TRBJ2-7,TRBV28,CASSPGTSGGYEQYF,TGTGCCAGCAGTCCGGGGACTAGCGGGGGGTACGAGCAGTACTTC
-,TRBD2,TRBJ2-1,TRBV29-1,CSSSGEWNEQFF,TGCAGCAGTAGCGGGGAATGGAATGAGCAGTTCTTC
-,-,TRBJ2-3,TRBV30,CAWSVGDRNTDTQYF,TGTGCCTGGAGTGTTGGTGACCGTAACACAGATACGCAGTATTTT
-,-,TRBJ2-5,TRBV20-1,CSAPTRVEQTQYF,TGCAGTGCCCCGACACGCGTGGAACAGACCCAGTACTTC
-,-,TRBJ1-4,TRBV5-8,CASSWGGSGYNEKLFF,TGTGCCAGCAGCTGGGGCGGCAGTGGATATAATGAAAAACTGTTTTTT
-,-,TRBJ2-2,TRBV5-6,CASSRTAGELFF,TGTGCCAGCAGTCGGACAGCCGGGGAGCTGTTTTTT
few,-,TRBJ1-1,TRBV6-6,CASSYSGETEAFF,TGTGCCAGCAGTTACTCTGGGGAAACTGAAGCTTTCTTT
-,-,TRBJ1-3,TRBV7-2,CASSLALPGSFGGNTIYF,TGTGCCAGCAGCTTAGCGCTTCCAGGGAGTTTCGGCGGAAACACCATATATTTT
-,-,TRBJ1-5,TRBV12-3/TRBV12-4,CASSLAPNQPQHF,TGTGCCAGCAGTTTAGCCCCGAATCAGCCCCAGCATTTT
-,-,TRBJ1-2,TRBV9,CASSPGQTYGYTF,TGTGCCAGCAGCCCCGGACAGACCTATGGCTACACCTTC
-,-,TRBJ2-5,TRBV19,CASSSPRGRERQETQYF,TGTGCCAGTAGCAGCCCTAGGGGGCGGGAGAGGCAAGAGACCCAGTACTTC
-,-,TRBJ1-1,TRBV6-2/TRBV6-3,CASSPHGSVEEAFF,TGTGCCAGCAGTCCACACGGTTCCGTTGAAGAAGCTTTCTTT